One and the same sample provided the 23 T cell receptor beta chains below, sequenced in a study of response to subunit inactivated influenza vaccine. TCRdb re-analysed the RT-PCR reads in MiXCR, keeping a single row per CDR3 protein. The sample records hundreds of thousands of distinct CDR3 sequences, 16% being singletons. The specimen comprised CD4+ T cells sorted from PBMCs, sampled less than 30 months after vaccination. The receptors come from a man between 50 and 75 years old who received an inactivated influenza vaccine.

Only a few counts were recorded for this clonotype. This chain's CDR3 is CASSQEVWERSYNEQFF. The CDR3 bases are TGCGCCAGCAGCCAAGAGGTTTGGGAAAGGTCCTACAATGAGCAGTTCTTC. The chain recombines TRBV4-1 with TRBJ2-1; D is unclear. Trimming took off 0 bases at V and 1 base at J, with 13 bases between the two ends. Germline V CDR1 and CDR2: MGHRA, YSYEKL. This CDR3 has 17 residues.

This CDR3 reads CASSSLAEETQYF. DNA for the CDR3: TGTGCCAGCAGCTCCCTAGCGGAAGAGACCCAGTACTTC. The J gene is TRBJ2-5, the V gene TRBV5-6, with 7 bases aligning to TRBD2. The J segment lost 3 bases and the V segment lost 3 bases, leaving 2 bases of the junction unmatched. CDR3 length: 13 amino acids. Germline loops: CDR1 SGHDT, CDR2 YYEEEE.

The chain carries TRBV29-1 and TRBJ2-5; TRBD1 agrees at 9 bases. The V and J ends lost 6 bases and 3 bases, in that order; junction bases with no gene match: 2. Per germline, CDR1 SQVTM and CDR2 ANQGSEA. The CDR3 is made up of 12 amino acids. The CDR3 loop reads CSVGDREETQYF. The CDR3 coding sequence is TGCAGCGTAGGGGACAGGGAAGAGACCCAGTACTTC.

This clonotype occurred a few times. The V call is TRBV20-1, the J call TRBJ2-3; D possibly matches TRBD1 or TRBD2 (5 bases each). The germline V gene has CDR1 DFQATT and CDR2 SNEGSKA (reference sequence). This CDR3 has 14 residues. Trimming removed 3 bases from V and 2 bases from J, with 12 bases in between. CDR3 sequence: CSASGTRVTDTQYF. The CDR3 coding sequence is TGCAGTGCTAGTGGGACGCGCGTCACAGATACGCAGTATTTT.

CDR3 amino acids: CASSLGSKNEQYF. Written as DNA, the CDR3 is TGTGCCAGCAGCTTAGGGAGTAAGAACGAGCAGTACTTC. The chain couples TRBV11-2 to TRBJ2-7; D not resolved. Trimming removed 1 base from V and 5 bases from J, with 9 bases in between. Germline lookup yields CDR1 SGHAT and CDR2 FQNNGV. The CDR3 is 13 residues long.

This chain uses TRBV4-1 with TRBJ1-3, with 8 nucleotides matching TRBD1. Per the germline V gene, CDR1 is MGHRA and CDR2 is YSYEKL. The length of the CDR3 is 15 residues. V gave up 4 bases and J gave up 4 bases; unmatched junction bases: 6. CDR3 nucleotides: TGCGCCAGCAGCCGAGACAGGGGTGTCGGAAACACCATATATTTT. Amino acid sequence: CASSRDRGVGNTIYF.

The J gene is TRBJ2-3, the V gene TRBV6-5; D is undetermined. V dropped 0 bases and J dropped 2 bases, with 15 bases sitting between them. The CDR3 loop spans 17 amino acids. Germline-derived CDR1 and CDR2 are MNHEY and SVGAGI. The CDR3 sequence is CASSYSVLSLHTDTQYF. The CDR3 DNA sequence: TGTGCCAGCAGTTACTCAGTTCTGTCCCTCCACACAGATACGCAGTATTTT.

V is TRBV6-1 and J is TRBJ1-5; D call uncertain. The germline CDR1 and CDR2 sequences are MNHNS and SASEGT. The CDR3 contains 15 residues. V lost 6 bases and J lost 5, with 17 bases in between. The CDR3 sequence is CASSPVGMAYQPQHF. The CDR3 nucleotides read TGTGCCAGCAGCCCCGTCGGCATGGCGTATCAGCCCCAGCATTTT.

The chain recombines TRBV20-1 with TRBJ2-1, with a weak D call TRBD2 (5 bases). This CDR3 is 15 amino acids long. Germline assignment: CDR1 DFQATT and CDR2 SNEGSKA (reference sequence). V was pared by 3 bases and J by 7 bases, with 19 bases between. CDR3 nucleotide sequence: TGCAGTGCTAGGGAGTCCCGCCTAGGGAGAAATGAGCAGTTCTTC. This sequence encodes CSARESRLGRNEQFF.

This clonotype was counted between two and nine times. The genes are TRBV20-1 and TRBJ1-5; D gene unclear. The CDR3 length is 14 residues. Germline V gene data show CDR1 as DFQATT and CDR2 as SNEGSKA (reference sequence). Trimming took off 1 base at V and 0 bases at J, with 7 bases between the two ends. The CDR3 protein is CSARGTYSNQPQHF. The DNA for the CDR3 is TGCAGTGCTAGAGGGACGTATAGCAATCAGCCCCAGCATTTT.

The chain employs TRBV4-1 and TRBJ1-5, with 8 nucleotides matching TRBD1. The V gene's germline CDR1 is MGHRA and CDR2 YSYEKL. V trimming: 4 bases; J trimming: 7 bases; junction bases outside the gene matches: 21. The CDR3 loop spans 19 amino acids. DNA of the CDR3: TGCGCCAGCAGCCGATACCTTCGACAGGGGTTCGAAGGAAAACAGCCCCAGCATTTT. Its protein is CASSRYLRQGFEGKQPQHF.

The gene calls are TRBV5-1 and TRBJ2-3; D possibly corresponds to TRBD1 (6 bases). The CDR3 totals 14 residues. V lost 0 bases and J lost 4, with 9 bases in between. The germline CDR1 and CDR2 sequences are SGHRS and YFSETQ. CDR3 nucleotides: TGCGCCAGCAGCTTGGCCCCAGGGGCAGATACGCAGTATTTT. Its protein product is CASSLAPGADTQYF.

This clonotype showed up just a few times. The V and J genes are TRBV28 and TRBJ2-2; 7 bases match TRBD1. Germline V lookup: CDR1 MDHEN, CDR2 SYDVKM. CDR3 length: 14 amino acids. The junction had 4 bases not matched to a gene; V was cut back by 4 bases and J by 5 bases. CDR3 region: CASSSGGLTGELFF. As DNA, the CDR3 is TGTGCCAGCAGTTCAGGGGGATTGACCGGGGAGCTGTTTTTT.

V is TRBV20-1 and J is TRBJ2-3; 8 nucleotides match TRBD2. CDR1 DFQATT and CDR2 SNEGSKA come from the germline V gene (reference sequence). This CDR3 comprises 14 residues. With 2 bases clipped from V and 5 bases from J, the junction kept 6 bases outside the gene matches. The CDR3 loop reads CSARLASGGDTQYF. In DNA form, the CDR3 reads TGCAGTGCTAGATTAGCGAGCGGGGGAGATACGCAGTATTTT.

CDR3 region: CASSLATGPYNEQFF. The CDR3, as DNA: TGTGCCAGCAGCCTAGCGACAGGGCCCTACAATGAGCAGTTCTTC. The rearrangement joins TRBV9 to TRBJ2-1; the D gene is possibly TRBD1 (7 bases). The CDR3 sequence is 15 residues long. V lost 4 bases and J lost 2, with 13 bases in between. Germline CDR1 reads SGDLS; CDR2 reads YYNGEE.

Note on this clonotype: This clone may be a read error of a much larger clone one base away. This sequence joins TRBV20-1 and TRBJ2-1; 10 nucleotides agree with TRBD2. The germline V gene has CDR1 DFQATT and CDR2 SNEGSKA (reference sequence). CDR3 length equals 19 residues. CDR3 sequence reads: CCARARAGLAVLSYNEQFF. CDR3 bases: TGCTGTGCTAGAGCCCGGGCCGGACTAGCGGTCCTCTCCTACAATGAGCAGTTCTTC.

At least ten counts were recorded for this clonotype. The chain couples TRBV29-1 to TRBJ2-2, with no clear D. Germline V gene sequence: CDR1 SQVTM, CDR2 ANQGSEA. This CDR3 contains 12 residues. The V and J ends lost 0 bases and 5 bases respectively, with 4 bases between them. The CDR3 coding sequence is TGCAGCGTTGAAGAGGCGACCGGGGAGCTGTTTTTT. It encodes CSVEEATGELFF.

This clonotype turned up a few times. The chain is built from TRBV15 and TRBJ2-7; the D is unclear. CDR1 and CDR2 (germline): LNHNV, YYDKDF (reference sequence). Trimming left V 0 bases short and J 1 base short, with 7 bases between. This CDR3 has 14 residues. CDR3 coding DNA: TGTGCCACCAGCAGAGAAGGATTGTCCTACGAGCAGTACTTC. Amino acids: CATSREGLSYEQYF.

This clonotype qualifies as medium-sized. The DNA for the CDR3 is TGTGCCAGCATCCCCTTCGGGGGGCACGGCGGGGAGCTGTTTTTT. This gives the protein CASIPFGGHGGELFF. The gene calls are TRBV12-3 or TRBV12-4 and TRBJ2-2; tentatively, D is TRBD2 (7 bases). The CDR3 sequence is 15 residues long. V lost 7 bases and J lost 7, with 19 bases in between.

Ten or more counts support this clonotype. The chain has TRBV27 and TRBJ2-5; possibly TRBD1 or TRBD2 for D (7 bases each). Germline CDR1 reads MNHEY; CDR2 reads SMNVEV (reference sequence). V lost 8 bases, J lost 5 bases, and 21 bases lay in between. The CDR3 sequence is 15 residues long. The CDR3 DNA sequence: TGTGCCAGCGTCATTGGTCGACAGGGAGGGGAGACCCAGTACTTC. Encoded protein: CASVIGRQGGETQYF.

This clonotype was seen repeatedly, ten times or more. The CDR3 loop is CASSQGPGNEQFF. CDR3 DNA sequence: TGCGCCAGCAGCCAAGGACCAGGCAATGAGCAGTTCTTC. V is TRBV4-3 and J is TRBJ2-1; D remains ambiguous. The CDR3 is 13 amino acids. Germline-derived CDR1 and CDR2 are LGHNA and YSLEER. Trimming cost V 1 base and J 6 bases, with 7 bases left between them.

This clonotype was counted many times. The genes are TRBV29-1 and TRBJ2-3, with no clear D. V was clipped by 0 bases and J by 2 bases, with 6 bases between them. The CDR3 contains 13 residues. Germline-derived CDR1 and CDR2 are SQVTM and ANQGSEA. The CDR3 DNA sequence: TGCAGCGTTGAAGATTCCGACACAGATACGCAGTATTTT. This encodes CSVEDSDTDTQYF.

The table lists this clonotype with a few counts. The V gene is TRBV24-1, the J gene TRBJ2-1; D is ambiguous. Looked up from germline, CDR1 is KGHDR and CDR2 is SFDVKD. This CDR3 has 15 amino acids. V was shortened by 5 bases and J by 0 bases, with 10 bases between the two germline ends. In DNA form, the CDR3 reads TGTGCCACCAGTGTAGGGCCGCTCTCCTACAATGAGCAGTTCTTC. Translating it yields CATSVGPLSYNEQFF.